These 15 T cell receptor beta chains share one sample of origin, sequenced in a study of memory CD4+ T cells and cytomegalovirus serostatus. Here immunoSEQ multiplex PCR was the method, and the copy in TCRdb shows in-frame clones only, minus some. This repertoire shows tens of thousands of clones, 82% found once; its top ten account for around 0.5%. Single viable CD3+CD4+CD8-CD45RO+ cells were sorted as the memory CD4+ T cells. Specimen: memory CD4+ T cells from blood. Source of these receptors: an adult in good health and CMV-seronegative. Some clones in this sample may be carry-over from other donors' samples.

J is TRBJ1-1 and V is TRBV2; no clear D gene. The CDR3 spans 14 residues. The germline CDR1 and CDR2 sequences are SNHLY and FYNNEI. V shed 1 base and J shed 4 bases, with 10 bases lying between them. The CDR3 loop is CASSEGRISTEAFF. The CDR3 nucleotides read TGTGCCAGCAGTGAAGGGCGGATAAGCACTGAAGCTTTCTTT.

The V call is TRBV7-8, the J call TRBJ2-1, with 11 bases matching TRBD2. The junction had 4 bases not matched to a gene; V was cut back by 6 bases and J by 3 bases. The CDR3 covers 15 residues. Germline V gives CDR1 SGHVS, CDR2 FQNEAQ. The CDR3 spells CASSFTSGGYNEQFF. CDR3 DNA sequence: TGTGCCAGCAGTTTTACTAGCGGGGGCTACAATGAGCAGTTCTTC.

The chain employs TRBV28 and TRBJ2-2; TRBD2 aligns across 7 bases. The junction had 13 bases not matched to a gene; V was cut back by 1 base and J by 5 bases. The germline CDR1 and CDR2 sequences are MDHEN and SYDVKM. This CDR3 has 18 residues. In nucleotides, the CDR3 is TGTGCCAGCAGTTTATTGCGGGAGATGTTGGGGGGAACCGGGGAGCTGTTTTTT. This translates into CASSLLREMLGGTGELFF.

CDR3 nucleotide sequence: TGTGCCAGCAGCCCCCTAGCGGGCACCGGGGAGCTGTTTTTT. Amino acid sequence: CASSPLAGTGELFF. The V gene is TRBV28, the J gene TRBJ2-2; 8 bases line up with TRBD2. Germline trimming cut 6 bases from V and 4 bases from J; bases unmatched to any gene: 4. Per the germline V gene, CDR1 is MDHEN and CDR2 is SYDVKM. CDR3 length equals 14 residues.

This sequence joins TRBV6-5 and TRBJ1-4; 7 nucleotides line up with TRBD1. V was pared by 1 base and J by 2 bases, with 1 base of the junction left unmatched. CDR1 and CDR2 (germline): MNHEY, SVGAGI. The CDR3 length is 15 residues. This CDR3 is CASSYLGGTNEKLFF. Here the CDR3 DNA reads TGTGCCAGCAGTTACTTAGGGGGCACTAATGAAAAACTGTTTTTT.

The chain joins TRBV5-4 to TRBJ2-5; D not resolved. Germline-derived CDR1 and CDR2 are SGHNT and YYREEE (reference sequence). The CDR3 contains 14 residues. V dropped 2 bases and J dropped 3 bases, with 11 bases sitting between them. DNA of the CDR3: TGTGCCAGCAGCTTACCCCACGGTGAAGAGACCCAGTACTTC. Translating gives CASSLPHGEETQYF.

The chain combines TRBV2 with TRBJ2-7, with 7 bases aligning to TRBD2. There are 13 residues in the CDR3. Germline V gene lookup returns CDR1 SNHLY and CDR2 FYNNEI. Trimming at V came to 7 bases and at J to 4 bases, leaving 7 bases not matched to a gene. The CDR3 region is CASTLGGGYEQYF. CDR3 nucleotides: TGTGCCAGCACATTGGGGGGAGGGTACGAGCAGTACTTC.

The chain carries TRBV7-6 and TRBJ1-2; D remains ambiguous. CDR1 SGHVS and CDR2 FNYEAQ come from the germline V gene. Trimming removed 8 bases at V and 1 base at J, with 14 bases between. CDR3 length equals 14 residues. This CDR3 reads CASASGGGNYGYTF. The CDR3 DNA reads as TGTGCCAGCGCATCCGGAGGCGGTAACTATGGCTACACCTTC.

The chain joins TRBV10-3 to TRBJ2-5; D is possibly TRBD2 (5 bases). V lost 8 bases and J 5 bases, leaving 9 bases between the germline ends. CDR1 and CDR2 (germline): ENHRY, SYGVKD. This CDR3 comprises 11 residues. The CDR3 is CAIGGWETQYF. CDR3 sequence (DNA): TGTGCCATCGGCGGGTGGGAGACCCAGTACTTC.

This clone has only a few counts. J is TRBJ2-6 and V is TRBV7-2; D possibly matches TRBD1 or TRBD2 (6 bases each). The V end lost 8 bases, the J end lost 0 bases, and 11 bases lay between the germline ends. CDR3 length: 15 amino acids. Per the germline V gene, CDR1 is SGHTA and CDR2 is FQGNSA. The CDR3 DNA reads as TGTGCCAGCGCGGGACAAGACTCTGGGGCCAACGTCCTGACTTTC. As protein: CASAGQDSGANVLTF.

CDR3 region: CASKAGFATNEKLFF. CDR3 sequence (DNA): TGTGCCTCCAAGGCGGGGTTCGCAACTAATGAAAAACTGTTTTTT. The chain joins TRBV6-1 to TRBJ1-4; the D is unclear. The germline V gene has CDR1 MNHNS and CDR2 SASEGT. V lost 11 bases to trimming and J lost 0 bases, with 16 bases between them. This CDR3 region has 15 residues.

The chain carries TRBV11-2 and TRBJ2-7, with TRBD1 identical over 7 bases. The CDR3 covers 12 residues. Germline CDR1 is SGHAT and CDR2 is FQNNGV. V gave up 4 bases and J gave up 3 bases; unmatched junction bases: 0. CDR3 nucleotide sequence: TGTGCCAGCAGCTGGACAGGCTACGAGCAGTACTTC. Translated, it gives CASSWTGYEQYF.

V and J are TRBV18 and TRBJ1-2; TRBD1 matches 11 bases. The junction had 13 bases not matched to a gene; V was cut back by 5 bases and J by 5 bases. The CDR3 totals 17 residues. CDR1 and CDR2 (germline): KGHSH, LQKENI. The DNA for the CDR3 is TGTGCCAGCTCATCGCTGGACAGGGGGCGTTTAAAGTATGGCTACACCTTC. It codes for CASSSLDRGRLKYGYTF. Drawing the rest from reference TRBV18 and TRBJ1-2, the complete variable domain is NAGVMQNPRHLVRRRGQEARLRCSPMKGHSHVYWYRQLPEEGLKFMVYLQKENIIDESGMPKERFSAEFPKEGPSILRIQQVVRGDSAAYFCASSSLDRGRLKYGYTFGSGTRLTVV.

The chain carries TRBV6-1 and TRBJ1-2, with D maybe TRBD1 (6 bases). Trimming shortened V by 0 bases and J by 4 bases, and 12 bases separated the two germline ends. Germline lookup yields CDR1 MNHNS and CDR2 SASEGT. The CDR3 is 15 amino acids. The CDR3 DNA sequence: TGTGCCAGCAGTGAAGCGAGGGGGTGGGGCTATGGCTACACCTTC. As protein: CASSEARGWGYGYTF.

The CDR3 protein is CASSSGTLEKLFF. The DNA for the CDR3 is TGTGCCAGCAGCTCCGGGACACTTGAAAAACTGTTTTTT. The chain recombines TRBV7-8 with TRBJ1-4; TRBD1 might be the D (6 bases). The CDR3 runs 13 residues. Germline V CDR1 and CDR2: SGHVS, FQNEAQ. Trimming removed 4 bases at V and 7 bases at J, with 10 bases between.